This T cell receptor (beta chain) derives from a study of cytomegalovirus exposure and HLA in healthy donors. Study-wide results and caveats: Across all donors, roughly uniform sequencing depth was an assumption of the presence/absence analyses. Common viral pathogens (according to a later analysis) appeared linked to several of the most significant clusters.

Germline-derived CDR1 and CDR2 are PRHDT and FYEKMQ (reference sequence). The CDR3 runs to 16 residues. V trimming: 5 bases; J trimming: 2 bases; junction bases outside the gene matches: 11. With respect to this clone: Its antigen remains unknown.

Regarding donors, all were healthy bone marrow donors. Researchers ran the PCR with 60 Vbeta and 13 Jbeta primers. Libraries were prepared by immunoSEQ multiplex PCR; TCRdb keeps only in-frame clonotypes and omits some of them. This table has over 100,000 clones, over 65% appearing once. The receptor was derived from a man aged 40-50 years in good health and CMV-seronegative. V gene TRBV13 combines with J gene TRBJ2-5; 7 bases are shared with TRBD2. Sequencing was performed on PBMCs. The CDR3 sequence: CASSRWSSGVQETQYF. The DNA for the CDR3 is TGTGCCAGCAGCCGGTGGTCGAGCGGGGTACAAGAGACCCAGTACTTC. Using reference TRBV13 and TRBJ2-5 for the parts outside the CDR3, the full variable domain is AAGVIQSPRHLIKEKRETATLKCYPIPRHDTVYWYQQGPGQDPQFLISFYEKMQSDKGSIPDRFSAQQFSDYHSELNMSSLELGDSALYFCASSRWSSGVQETQYFGPGTRLLVL.